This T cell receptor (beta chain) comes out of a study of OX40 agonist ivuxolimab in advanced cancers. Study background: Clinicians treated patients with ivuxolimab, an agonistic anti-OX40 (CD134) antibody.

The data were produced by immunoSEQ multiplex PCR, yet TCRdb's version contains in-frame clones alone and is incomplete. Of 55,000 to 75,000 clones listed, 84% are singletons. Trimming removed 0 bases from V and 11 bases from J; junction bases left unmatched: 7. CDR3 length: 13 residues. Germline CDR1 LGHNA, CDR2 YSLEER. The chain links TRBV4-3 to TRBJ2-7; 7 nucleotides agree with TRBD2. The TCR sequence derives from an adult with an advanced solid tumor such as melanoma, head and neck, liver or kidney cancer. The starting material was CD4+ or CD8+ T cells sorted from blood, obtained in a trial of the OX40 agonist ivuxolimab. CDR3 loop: CASSQEGLAVKYF. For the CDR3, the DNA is TGCGCCAGCAGCCAAGAGGGGCTAGCGGTAAAGTACTTC.